Detailed here is one T cell receptor beta chain. The sample originates from a study of blood T cell repertoires in COVID-19. Germline CDR1 SNHLY, CDR2 FYNNEI. The CDR3 contains 15 residues. Trimming cost V 11 bases and J 2 bases; bases outside gene matches: 10. Using immunoSEQ multiplex PCR, the repertoire was profiled, and TCRdb retains in-frame clones only, with some absent. Among about 110,000 clones, about 90% were seen once, and the ten largest hold roughly 1.3%. The gene calls are TRBV2 and TRBJ1-3; the match to TRBD1 covers 9 bases. The TCR comes from a woman aged 30 to 39 with acute or convalescent COVID-19. Sequenced: peripheral blood. This CDR3 reads CASADRGYTGNTIYF. CDR3 DNA sequence: TGTGCCTCAGCCGACAGGGGGTATACTGGAAACACCATATATTTT.